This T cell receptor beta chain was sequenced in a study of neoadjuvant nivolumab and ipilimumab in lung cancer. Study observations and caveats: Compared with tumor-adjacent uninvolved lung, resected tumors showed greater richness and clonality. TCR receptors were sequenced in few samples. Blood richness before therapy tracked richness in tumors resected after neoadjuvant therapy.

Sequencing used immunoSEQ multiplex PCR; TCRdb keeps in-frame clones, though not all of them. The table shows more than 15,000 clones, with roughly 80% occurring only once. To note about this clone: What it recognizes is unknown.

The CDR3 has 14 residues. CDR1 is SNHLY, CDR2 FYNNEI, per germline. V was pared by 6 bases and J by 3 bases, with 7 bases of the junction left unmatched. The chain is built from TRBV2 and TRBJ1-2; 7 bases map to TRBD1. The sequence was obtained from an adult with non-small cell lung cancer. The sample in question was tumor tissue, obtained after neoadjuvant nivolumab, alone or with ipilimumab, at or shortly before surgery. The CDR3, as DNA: TGTGCCAGCAGAGGAGAGGGACAGTACTATGGCTACACCTTC. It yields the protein CASRGEGQYYGYTF.